A single T cell receptor (beta chain) is shown here with its context. The antigen is not known. This entry is derived from a study of cytomegalovirus exposure and HLA in healthy donors. Study outcomes and limitations: HLA alleles were associated with 18,000 or so TCR beta sequences in a later analysis at 0.05 false discovery rate.

The PCR was carried out with 60 Vbeta primers and 13 Jbeta primers. The data were produced by immunoSEQ multiplex PCR, yet TCRdb's version contains in-frame clones alone and is incomplete. The table has about 190,000 clones, around 80% seen once; the top ten hold approximately 2%. The CDR3 extends over 14 amino acids. From germline, CDR1 is SGHKS and CDR2 YYEKEE (reference sequence). V shed 4 bases and J shed 6 bases, with 14 bases lying between them. The chain employs TRBV5-5 and TRBJ1-5; possible D gene TRBD1, 6 bases. Sequencing input: PBMCs. This TCR was sampled from a woman aged 25 to 39 in good health and CMV-seronegative. The CDR3, as DNA: TGTGCCAGCAGCGCGGGCGGACAGTTTCAGCCCCAGCATTTT. Translated, it gives CASSAGGQFQPQHF.